Listed here are 24 T cell receptor beta chains from one sample, sequenced in a study of T cell changes during pregnancy in multiple sclerosis. This table comes from immunoSEQ multiplex PCR, and its TCRdb copy is limited to in-frame clones, with some not included. This table holds 26,000 or so clones, 88% found once. Sequencing used CD8+ T cells from peripheral blood mononuclear cells, obtained in the second trimester of pregnancy. These TCRs come from a female donor with multiple sclerosis, enrolled in a pregnancy study.

V usage is TRBV6-5 and J usage is TRBJ1-5; D uncertain. Trimming stripped 6 bases from V and 4 bases from J, with 10 bases between. CDR3 length: 13 amino acids. CDR1 and CDR2 from the germline V gene are MNHEY and SVGAGI. This chain's CDR3 is CASSWALNQPQHF. CDR3 nucleotide sequence: TGTGCCAGCAGCTGGGCACTGAATCAGCCCCAGCATTTT.

The V gene is TRBV7-9, the J gene TRBJ2-2; D is possibly TRBD1 (6 bases). This CDR3 spans 13 amino acids. Germline-derived CDR1 and CDR2 are SEHNR and FQNEAQ (reference sequence). Trimming cost V 4 bases and J 7 bases, with 10 bases left between them. CDR3 protein: CASSYSGDGELFF. Here the CDR3 DNA reads TGTGCCAGCAGCTATTCAGGGGACGGGGAGCTGTTTTTT.

This clone came up once. The chain couples TRBV6-5 to TRBJ2-7; D is uncertain. Per germline, CDR1 MNHEY and CDR2 SVGAGI. V gave up 0 bases and J gave up 3 bases, with 9 bases separating them. CDR3 length: 14 amino acids. In DNA, the CDR3 is TGTGCCAGCAGTTACTCGGTAGAATTCTACGAGCAGTACTTC. This sequence encodes CASSYSVEFYEQYF.

The CDR3 bases are TGCGCCAGCAGCTTGGGCGGGAATGAGCAGTTCTTC. Translated, it gives CASSLGGNEQFF. The V gene is TRBV5-1, the J gene TRBJ2-1, with D possibly matching TRBD2 (5 bases). Trimming took off 0 bases at V and 7 bases at J, with 5 bases between the two ends. Looked up from germline, CDR1 is SGHRS and CDR2 is YFSETQ. The CDR3 sequence is 12 residues long.

The chain links TRBV5-1 to TRBJ2-7; 8 bases are shared with TRBD1. Germline V gives CDR1 SGHRS, CDR2 YFSETQ. There are 15 residues in the CDR3. Trimming took 3 bases from V and 5 from J; bases not matched to a gene: 10. CDR3 sequence reads: CASSSPGQEYHEQYF. The CDR3 coding sequence is TGCGCCAGCAGCTCCCCGGGACAGGAGTATCACGAGCAGTACTTC.

This clone is a singleton in its sample. This sequence joins TRBV9 and TRBJ2-3, with unresolved D. The V and J ends lost 7 bases and 4 bases respectively, with 16 bases between them. The CDR3 extends over 14 amino acids. Germline V gives CDR1 SGDLS, CDR2 YYNGEE. The chain's CDR3 is CASPRERAPDTQYF. The CDR3 DNA reads TGTGCCAGCCCACGTGAAAGAGCCCCAGATACGCAGTATTTT.

The rearrangement uses TRBV2 and TRBJ1-1; D is undetermined. Trimming removed 3 bases from V and 0 bases from J, with 8 bases in between. Per germline, CDR1 SNHLY and CDR2 FYNNEI. This CDR3 spans 14 amino acids. CDR3 nucleotide sequence: TGTGCCAGCAGTGATAGTAAATTGAACACTGAAGCTTTCTTT. The encoded protein is CASSDSKLNTEAFF.

The chain couples TRBV15 to TRBJ2-7; D is uncertain. This CDR3 is 12 amino acids long. Trimming shortened V by 3 bases and J by 7 bases, and 10 bases separated the two germline ends. The germline CDR1 and CDR2 sequences are LNHNV and YYDKDF (reference sequence). In DNA, the CDR3 is TGTGCCACCAGCAGTTTCGTTCGGGAGCAGTACTTC. Amino acids: CATSSFVREQYF.

The chain carries TRBV6-1 and TRBJ1-4, with 8 bases that match TRBD1. The germline CDR1 and CDR2 sequences are MNHNS and SASEGT. CDR3 length equals 15 residues. The junction had 6 bases not matched to a gene; V was cut back by 3 bases and J by 6 bases. CDR3 residues: CASSEMAGGHEKLFF. The CDR3 coding sequence is TGTGCCAGCAGTGAGATGGCAGGGGGCCATGAAAAACTGTTTTTT.

The V call is TRBV19, the J call TRBJ1-3, with a tentative D call TRBD1 (6 bases). This CDR3 contains 14 residues. Germline assignment: CDR1 LNHDA and CDR2 SQIVND (reference sequence). The V end lost 6 bases, the J end lost 4 bases, and 13 bases lay between the germline ends. The CDR3 nucleotides are TGTGCCAGTAGGGGACATGGATCCGGAAACACCATATATTTT. It translates to CASRGHGSGNTIYF.

The chain recombines TRBV29-1 with TRBJ2-5; 12 nucleotides agree with TRBD1. V was clipped by 7 bases and J by 5 bases; unmatched bases: 8. Germline CDR1 is SQVTM and CDR2 is ANQGSEA. The CDR3 sequence is 14 residues long. The CDR3 loop is CSGTGTGGRETQYF. For the CDR3, the DNA is TGCAGCGGAACCGGGACAGGGGGCCGGGAGACCCAGTACTTC. The full variable domain, completed using reference TRBV29-1 and TRBJ2-5, is SAVISQKPSRDICQRGTSLTIQCQVDSQVTMMFWYRQQPGQSLTLIATANQGSEATYESGFVIDKFPISRPNLTFSTLTVSNMSPEDSSIYLCSGTGTGGRETQYFGPGTRLLVL.

This clone was seen more than once but under ten times. This sequence joins TRBV19 and TRBJ2-7, with 9 bases matching TRBD1. The length of the CDR3 is 15 residues. Trimming took 1 base from V and 2 from J; bases not matched to a gene: 3. CDR1 is LNHDA, CDR2 SQIVND, per germline (reference sequence). The CDR3 spells CASSIVGTGTYEQYF. In nucleotides, the CDR3 is TGTGCCAGTAGTATAGTAGGGACAGGGACCTACGAGCAGTACTTC.

This chain links TRBV5-1 with TRBJ1-1; possible D gene TRBD1, 6 bases. V lost 0 bases and J lost 5, with 8 bases in between. The CDR3 totals 13 residues. The germline CDR1 and CDR2 sequences are SGHRS and YFSETQ. CDR3 loop: CASSLGGPTEAFF. The CDR3 region has the DNA TGCGCCAGCAGCTTGGGGGGGCCTACTGAAGCTTTCTTT. The full variable domain, completed using reference TRBV5-1 and TRBJ1-1, is KAGVTQTPRYLIKTRGQQVTLSCSPISGHRSVSWYQQTPGQGLQFLFEYFSETQRNKGNFPGRFSGRQFSNSRSEMNVSTLELGDSALYLCASSLGGPTEAFFGQGTRLTVV.

This sequence joins TRBV2 and TRBJ2-7; 7 positions match TRBD2. The CDR3 runs 16 residues. The V and J ends lost 6 bases and 0 bases, in that order; junction bases with no gene match: 11. Germline V lookup: CDR1 SNHLY, CDR2 FYNNEI. In DNA form, the CDR3 reads TGTGCCAGCAGCGATGCCGGGACTATACGCTCCTACGAGCAGTACTTC. This sequence encodes CASSDAGTIRSYEQYF. Full variable domain (missing parts from reference TRBV2 and TRBJ2-7): EPEVTQTPSHQVTQMGQEVILRCVPISNHLYFYWYRQILGQKVEFLVSFYNNEISEKSEIFDDQFSVERPDGSNFTLKIRSTKLEDSAMYFCASSDAGTIRSYEQYFGPGTRLTVT.

This chain connects TRBV6-5 to TRBJ2-3; D is possibly TRBD1 (6 bases). The CDR3 runs to 14 residues. CDR1 MNHEY and CDR2 SVGAGI come from the germline V gene. Trimming took 8 bases from V and 4 from J, leaving 16 bases between them. In DNA form, the CDR3 reads TGTGCCAGCCGCAGGGGTACGAGGGCAGATACGCAGTATTTT. Its translation: CASRRGTRADTQYF.

This clone was observed a single time. The chain couples TRBV6-1 to TRBJ2-3; D possibly corresponds to TRBD1 (6 bases). In germline, CDR1 is MNHNS, CDR2 SASEGT. The V end lost 2 bases, the J end lost 4 bases, and 10 bases lay between the germline ends. This CDR3 spans 14 amino acids. The CDR3 region is CASSEPTGPDTQYF. In DNA form, the CDR3 reads TGTGCCAGCAGTGAACCCACAGGGCCAGATACGCAGTATTTT.

The chain links TRBV19 to TRBJ1-1; tentatively, D is TRBD1 (5 bases). Germline lookup yields CDR1 LNHDA and CDR2 SQIVND (reference sequence). The CDR3 is 13 residues long. Deletions cut 3 bases from V and 6 bases from J, with 11 bases between. CDR3 sequence reads: CASSIVGDSEAFF. CDR3 in DNA: TGTGCCAGTAGTATTGTGGGGGACTCTGAAGCTTTCTTT.

This sequence joins TRBV27 and TRBJ2-7; D remains ambiguous. From germline, CDR1 is MNHEY and CDR2 SMNVEV (reference sequence). V was cut by 5 bases and J by 5 bases, with 10 bases left in between. This CDR3 spans 12 amino acids. CDR3 residues: CASSPSSHEQYF. CDR3 sequence (DNA): TGTGCCAGCAGTCCCTCGTCCCACGAGCAGTACTTC.

The chain couples TRBV30 to TRBJ1-1; D is possibly TRBD1 (6 bases). Germline lookup yields CDR1 GTSNPN and CDR2 SVGIG (reference sequence). CDR3 size: 12 residues. The V gene lost 5 bases and the J gene lost 5 bases, with 12 bases spanning the gap. The CDR3 reads CAWEGVGTEAFF. DNA for the CDR3: TGTGCCTGGGAGGGGGTTGGGACTGAAGCTTTCTTT.

The chain has TRBV27 and TRBJ2-2; D may be TRBD1 (5 bases). The CDR3 runs to 15 residues. The V and J ends lost 1 base and 1 base respectively, with 7 bases between them. CDR1 and CDR2 from the germline V gene are MNHEY and SMNVEV (reference sequence). This CDR3 is CASSLWQGNTGELFF. CDR3 nucleotide sequence: TGTGCCAGCAGTTTATGGCAGGGGAACACCGGGGAGCTGTTTTTT.

The V call is TRBV6-5, the J call TRBJ2-3, with 9 bases aligning to TRBD2. From germline, CDR1 is MNHEY and CDR2 SVGAGI. This CDR3 is built from 16 residues. Trimming at V came to 4 bases and at J to 5 bases, leaving 10 bases not matched to a gene. The DNA for the CDR3 is TGTGCCAGCAGTTCTCTTCCGGGACTAGCTGGAGATACGCAGTATTTT. Translated, it gives CASSSLPGLAGDTQYF.

The J gene is TRBJ1-1, the V gene TRBV6-1; TRBD1 aligns across 8 bases. Germline values: CDR1 MNHNS, CDR2 SASEGT. CDR3 length: 14 amino acids. The V segment lost 4 bases and the J segment 5 bases; nucleotides outside the gene matches: 6. CDR3 amino acids: CASSARQGRTEAFF. As DNA, the CDR3 is TGTGCCAGCAGTGCTAGACAGGGGAGGACTGAAGCTTTCTTT.

V is TRBV5-6 and J is TRBJ2-7; 11 nucleotides line up with TRBD1. The CDR3 is 13 residues long. The V gene's germline CDR1 is SGHDT and CDR2 YYEEEE. V lost 3 bases, J lost 4 bases, and 0 bases stayed unmatched. This CDR3 reads CASSWDRGYEQYF. Written as DNA, the CDR3 is TGTGCCAGCAGCTGGGACAGGGGGTACGAGCAGTACTTC.

The chain combines TRBV28 with TRBJ2-7; TRBD2 is a possible D gene (5 bases). CDR3 length: 16 amino acids. CDR1 MDHEN and CDR2 SYDVKM come from the germline V gene. The V end lost 3 bases, the J end lost 3 bases, and 18 bases lay between the germline ends. CDR3: CASSFYVPGMDYEQYF. The CDR3 region has the DNA TGTGCCAGCAGTTTTTACGTTCCGGGGATGGACTACGAGCAGTACTTC.